This T cell receptor (beta chain) was recorded in a study of cytotoxic CD8 clonotypes in ibrutinib-treated CLL. V shed 2 bases and J shed 0 bases, with 10 bases lying between them. CDR3 size: 15 residues. Per germline, CDR1 SGHRS and CDR2 YFSETQ. Using immunoSEQ multiplex PCR, the repertoire was profiled, and TCRdb retains in-frame clones only, with some absent. The sample carries about 200,000 clones, roughly 77% recorded once. The sequences come from PBMCs, collected after 12 months of ibrutinib treatment. This chain uses TRBV5-1 with TRBJ2-3, with a tentative D call TRBD1 (5 bases). This TCR derives from a human donor with chronic lymphocytic leukemia. CDR3 protein: CASSFTGTSTDTQYF. The CDR3 region has the DNA TGCGCCAGCAGCTTTACAGGTACTAGCACAGATACGCAGTATTTT. Combining the CDR3 with reference TRBV5-1 and TRBJ2-3 gives the whole variable domain KAGVTQTPRYLIKTRGQQVTLSCSPISGHRSVSWYQQTPGQGLQFLFEYFSETQRNKGNFPGRFSGRQFSNSRSEMNVSTLELGDSALYLCASSFTGTSTDTQYFGPGTRLTVL.